These T cell receptor beta chains were read from a single sample in a study of CD8 T cells in Susac syndrome. TCRdb independently ran MiXCR on the immunoSEQ multiplex PCR reads; one entry per CDR3 protein. The sample holds some 200,000 distinct CDR3 sequences, 90% to 96% seen once. Sequenced input: CD4+ T cells from PBMCs. These receptors all stem from a human donor with Susac syndrome. Both conserved end residues are part of each CDR3. D genes are given only for firm matches. Clone size is given for some rows only: seen once, a few or many times, or a class if the clone is expanded.

size: .; D: .; V: TRBV20-1; J: TRBJ1-1; DNA: TGCAGTGCTAGACTGCAGAATGAAGCTTTCTTT; CDR3: CSARLQNEAFF
size: .; D: .; V: TRBV3-1; J: TRBJ2-3; DNA: TGTGCCAGCAGCCAAGATCCTAGTGGAGATACGCAGTATTTT; CDR3: CASSQDPSGDTQYF
size: .; D: TRBD1; V: TRBV4-3; J: TRBJ1-4; DNA: TGCGCCAGCAGCCAAGATCTAAGACAGGGTGATGAAAAACTGTTTTTT; CDR3: CASSQDLRQGDEKLFF
size: .; D: TRBD2; V: TRBV18; J: TRBJ2-3; DNA: TGTGCCAGCTCACCCGGACTAGCGACGACAGATACGCAGTATTTT; CDR3: CASSPGLATTDTQYF
size: .; D: TRBD1; V: TRBV12-3/TRBV12-4; J: TRBJ2-4; DNA: TGTGCCAACAGTAGGGGACAGGGGACGAACATTCAGTACTTC; CDR3: CANSRGQGTNIQYF
size: .; D: .; V: TRBV4-1; J: TRBJ2-1; DNA: TGCGCCAGCGGGGGGGCTGCGAAGAACAATGAGCAGTTCTTC; CDR3: CASGGAAKNNEQFF
size: .; D: .; V: TRBV5-1; J: TRBJ1-1; DNA: TGCGCCAGCAGCTTGGAGGCTTACACTGAAGCTTTCTTT; CDR3: CASSLEAYTEAFF
size: .; D: .; V: TRBV14; J: TRBJ2-5; DNA: TGTGCCAGCAGCCAAGTGTCGGGGGGCCGATGGGAGACCCAGTACTTC; CDR3: CASSQVSGGRWETQYF
size: .; D: TRBD2; V: TRBV30; J: TRBJ2-1; DNA: TGTGCCTGGAGCGCGCTAGCGGGGGTGTCAGAGCAGTTCTTC; CDR3: CAWSALAGVSEQFF
size: .; D: TRBD1; V: TRBV6-5; J: TRBJ1-1; DNA: TGTGCCAGCAGTTATACAGGGGACACTGAAGCCTTCTTT; CDR3: CASSYTGDTEAFF
size: .; D: .; V: TRBV18; J: TRBJ2-3; DNA: TGTGCCAGCTCACCACTCCGGGAAACAGATACGCAGTATTTT; CDR3: CASSPLRETDTQYF
size: once; D: .; V: TRBV12-3/TRBV12-4; J: TRBJ1-1; DNA: TGTGCCTCTTCCCAGGGGCAGGCGAACACTGAAGCTTTCTTT; CDR3: CASSQGQANTEAFF
size: .; D: TRBD2; V: TRBV28; J: TRBJ2-3; DNA: TGTGCCAGCGAAAGCGGGGGCACAGATACGCAGTATTTT; CDR3: CASESGGTDTQYF
size: few; D: .; V: TRBV5-1; J: TRBJ2-6; DNA: TGCGCCAGCAGTCCCCTTGCTGGGGCCAACGTCCTGACTTTC; CDR3: CASSPLAGANVLTF
size: .; D: .; V: TRBV20-1; J: TRBJ2-3; DNA: TGCAGTGCTAGATCAGGCACTACAACCACAGATACGCAGTATTTT; CDR3: CSARSGTTTTDTQYF
size: .; D: .; V: TRBV6-5; J: TRBJ2-6; DNA: TGTGCCAGCAGTTTCACAGGGATCCTGCTAAGTGGGGCCAACGTCCTGACTTTC; CDR3: CASSFTGILLSGANVLTF
size: once; D: .; V: TRBV30; J: TRBJ1-2; DNA: TGTGCCTGGGGGCGGGGCGCGAATGGCTACACCTTC; CDR3: CAWGRGANGYTF
size: .; D: .; V: TRBV20-1; J: TRBJ2-7; DNA: TGCAGTGTATTCGCGGACCAAGGATCCTACGAGCAGTACTTC; CDR3: CSVFADQGSYEQYF
size: .; D: .; V: TRBV30; J: TRBJ1-6; DNA: TGTGCCTGGGCGGAACAGAATTCACCCCTCCACTTT; CDR3: CAWAEQNSPLHF
size: .; D: .; V: TRBV5-1; J: TRBJ1-4; DNA: TGCGCCAGCAGCTTAACAGGGACAAATGAAAAACTGTTTTTT; CDR3: CASSLTGTNEKLFF
size: .; D: .; V: TRBV6-2/TRBV6-3; J: TRBJ2-5; DNA: TGTGCCAGCAGACTTCGGACTACTACCGCGTACGAAGAGACCCAGTACTTC; CDR3: CASRLRTTTAYEETQYF
size: .; D: TRBD1; V: TRBV19; J: TRBJ1-1; DNA: TGTGCCAGTACCCCAGGGGGGACGGGGGACACTGAAGCTTTCTTT; CDR3: CASTPGGTGDTEAFF
size: .; D: TRBD1; V: TRBV20-1; J: TRBJ1-2; DNA: TGCAGTGCTAGAGAGTTTGGGACAGGGGCCTTGGATGGCTACACCTTC; CDR3: CSAREFGTGALDGYTF
size: .; D: TRBD1; V: TRBV19; J: TRBJ2-7; DNA: TGTGCCACGGGGACAGGGATCTACGAGCAGTACTTC; CDR3: CATGTGIYEQYF
size: .; D: TRBD1; V: TRBV14; J: TRBJ2-7; DNA: TGTGCCAGCAGCCCCTACCGGGACAGGGTCTACGAGCAGTACTTC; CDR3: CASSPYRDRVYEQYF
size: once; D: TRBD2; V: TRBV20-1; J: TRBJ2-3; DNA: TGCAGTGCTAGAGATTCGGGCGGGGGGGCAGATACGCAGTATTTT; CDR3: CSARDSGGGADTQYF
size: .; D: TRBD2; V: TRBV5-1; J: TRBJ2-6; DNA: TGCGCCAGCAGCTGGACTAGCGTCAGCTCTGGGGCCAACGTCCTGACTTTC; CDR3: CASSWTSVSSGANVLTF
size: .; D: TRBD1; V: TRBV20-1; J: TRBJ2-1; DNA: TGCAGTGCCACAAAGACCGGGACAGGAGAGAATGAGCAGTTCTTC; CDR3: CSATKTGTGENEQFF
size: .; D: TRBD2; V: TRBV20-1; J: TRBJ2-3; DNA: TGCAGTGCTAGACTAGCGGCTAGCACAGATACGCAGTATTTT; CDR3: CSARLAASTDTQYF
size: .; D: .; V: TRBV19; J: TRBJ2-5; DNA: TGTGCCAGTAGTCCCTGGGGAGAGAAGAAGACCCAGTACTTC; CDR3: CASSPWGEKKTQYF
size: .; D: .; V: TRBV24-1; J: TRBJ2-5; DNA: TGTGCCACCAGTGACCAGCGTGCAGGCCAAGAGACCCAGTACTTC; CDR3: CATSDQRAGQETQYF